This T cell receptor (beta chain) is drawn from a study of CD8+ T cells in alopecia areata listed by TCRdb under 2018. For the study in its entirety: To study T cell clonal expansion in alopecia areata, the researchers applied high-throughput TCRbeta sequencing to both the C3H/HeJ mouse model and human patients. Scalp tissue and sorted CD4+ and CD8+ peripheral blood T cells from patchy and totalis/universalis alopecia areata patients and from healthy controls were covered by human TCRbeta sequencing. Scalp clonality was compared across normal scalp (n=4), patchy alopecia areata scalp (n=8), and alopecia totalis/universalis scalp (n=8). RNA came from the PAXgene miRNA kit for fixed scalp, the miRNeasy kit for PBMCs, and the RNeasy kit for mouse skin. Amplification of TCRbeta CDR3 regions was done by immunoSEQ multiplex PCR using 35 Vbeta forward primers and 13 Jbeta reverse primers.

Only one count was recorded for this clone. What this receptor recognizes is not known. No qualities accompany the bases; no much larger clone lies one base away. PBMCs were isolated by density centrifugation and stained for CD3, CD4 and CD8, after which CD4+ and CD8+ T cells were sorted on a FACSAria. Unaffected controls provided scalp biopsies and blood samples. What the study reported, not specific to this receptor: Compared with mice, TCR sequences shared between patients were less clear, possibly partly because of HLA diversity across the patient population. Compared with normal scalp, lesional scalp, particularly in alopecia totalis/universalis, had higher clonality and more expanded CD8+ clones, which suggests antigenic drive. Unlike mouse skin, which is dominated by gammadelta T cells, normal human skin has resident alphabeta T cells that are also sequenced, and this complicates analysis of the scalp TCR repertoire.

Libraries were built with the immunoSEQ multiplex PCR assay. For TCR sequencing, RNA was extracted from every sample and reverse transcribed into cDNA to serve as template. First-strand cDNA was synthesized with SuperScript III using a 2:1 mix of oligo-dT and random hexamers. A synthetic immune receptor repertoire was used to gauge amplification bias, and whatever bias remained was removed computationally. The authors' pipeline ran thus. After raw reads were preprocessed to remove errors, the CDR3 was defined following IMGT conventions as running from the conserved cysteine to phenylalanine. Clonality was calculated as 1 minus Shannon entropy normalized by log2 of the number of productive unique TCRs. Whether scalp clones were CD4 or CD8 was inferred by matching scalp TCRbeta sequences against CD4 and CD8 repertoires sorted from blood. TCRdb took over this immuneACCESS table, retaining in-frame rearrangements with V and J assigned. Such tables are incomplete; in checked studies, under half of the missing clones stem from an unresolved V gene, and the remainder is unexplained. V, J and clone size derive from that table, while D and trimming were established from the DNA sequence. Recorded for this sample are 110,000 to 150,000 clones; around 62% of them occurred a single time. The ten largest clones represent 36% of the sample.

A distance of 21 bases separates the germline ends of V and J, which lose 4 bases and 5 bases respectively. The germline V gene (reference sequence) sets CDR1 to GTSNPN and CDR2 to SVGIG. The CDR3 holds 15 amino acids from the cysteine to the phenylalanine. The CDR3 DNA has 45 bases and is translated from base 1. The sequence joins TRBV30 to TRBJ2-7; no D segment can be confidently identified. The sequence was collected from a human donor in good health. Input material: CD8+ T cells sorted from blood. CDR3 reads: CAWTLESLPGDEQYF. The base sequence is TGTGCCTGGACCCTCGAAAGCTTGCCAGGAGACGAGCAGTACTTC.